This T cell receptor (beta chain) was found in a study of blood T cell repertoires in COVID-19. Looking at the study overall: T cells, B-cell-depleted T cells, or PBMCs provided the cDNA or gDNA that served as material.

This clone was recorded once. TCRdb's copy holds only in-frame clones and misses some; the assay was immunoSEQ multiplex PCR. The repertoire includes 65,000 to 95,000 clones, 80% to 90% of them detected once, and under 10% sits in the top ten. Sequenced input: peripheral blood. The clonotype was recovered from a man older than 75 with acute or convalescent COVID-19.

The CDR3 here is CASSLAGLAGGPTGELFF. The CDR3 DNA reads as TGTGCCAGCAGCTTAGCCGGACTAGCGGGAGGTCCCACCGGGGAGCTGTTTTTT. The genes are TRBV7-6 and TRBJ2-2, with 14 bases identical to TRBD2. This CDR3 contains 18 residues. Germline CDR1 is SGHVS and CDR2 is FNYEAQ. The V gene end was trimmed by 0 bases and the J gene end by 4 bases; junction bases not matched to a gene: 4.